This TCR beta chain came from a study of post-analysis software for immune sequencing data. This CDR3 has 14 amino acids. Deletions cut 7 bases from V and 1 base from J, with 16 bases between. CDR1 and CDR2 from the germline V gene are SQVTM and ANQGSEA. Comment on this clonotype: Its specificity is not known.

General observations from the study: F measure grouped same-batch samples tightly together. Roughly 5 TRBV segments (TRBV5-6, TRBV5-1 and TRBV20-1 among them) occurred more frequently in patients than in controls. The normalized Chao1 diversity of multiple sclerosis patients was significantly lower than that of controls.

The library was made from cDNA and included unique molecular identifiers. With roughly 0.95 to 11 million T cells as the source, roughly 0.5 million cDNA molecules resulted. TCRdb re-derived calls from the PCR reads in MiXCR, one entry per CDR3 protein. The table lists roughly 200,000 distinct CDR3 sequences, 29% of them singletons. The sequence came from a girl aged 2 to 17 with multiple sclerosis. Sequencing was done on a sample of blood. The genes are TRBV29-1 and TRBJ1-2; TRBD1 is a possible D gene (5 bases). This CDR3 reads CSGAGGSLNYGYTF. Written as DNA, the CDR3 is TGCAGCGGGGCCGGGGGATCCCTTAACTATGGCTACACCTTC.